Shown below are 27 T cell receptor beta chains from a single sample sequenced in a study of blood T cell repertoires in COVID-19. Data came from immunoSEQ multiplex PCR; TCRdb stores just in-frame clones and leaves some out. Of roughly 290,000 clones in the sample, around nine tenths are singletons; the top ten hold around 12%. Sequencing was done on a sample of peripheral blood. All receptors derive from an older woman with acute or convalescent COVID-19.

The rearrangement links TRBV9 to TRBJ1-5; no reliable D call. Looked up from germline, CDR1 is SGDLS and CDR2 is YYNGEE. With 6 bases removed from V and 1 base from J, the gap between germline ends came to 14 bases. This CDR3 is 15 amino acids long. The chain's CDR3 is CASTQRWRSNQPQHF. CDR3 sequence (DNA): TGTGCCAGCACCCAGAGGTGGCGGAGCAATCAGCCCCAGCATTTT.

The V and J genes are TRBV11-2 and TRBJ1-1; 12 nucleotides align to TRBD1. The length of the CDR3 is 17 residues. With V trimmed by 2 bases and J by 11 bases, 15 bases remained unmatched. Germline CDR1 and CDR2: SGHAT and FQNNGV. The CDR3 spells CASSLWDRGRIGFGAFF. The CDR3 DNA sequence: TGTGCCAGCAGCTTATGGGACAGGGGGCGTATCGGGTTCGGGGCTTTCTTT. Filled out from reference TRBV11-2 and TRBJ1-1, the complete variable domain reads EAGVAQSPRYKIIEKRQSVAFWCNPISGHATLYWYQQILGQGPKLLIQFQNNGVVDDSQLPKDRFSAERLKGVDSTLKIQPAKLEDSAVYLCASSLWDRGRIGFGAFFGQGTRLTVV.

The chain has TRBV5-4 and TRBJ1-2; D gene unclear. Germline CDR1 reads SGHNT; CDR2 reads YYREEE (reference sequence). Trimming left V 3 bases short and J 7 bases short, with 19 bases between. This CDR3 contains 15 residues. The CDR3 spells CASSSNREVRGGYTF. The CDR3 region has the DNA TGTGCCAGCAGCTCAAACCGAGAAGTCCGGGGTGGCTACACCTTC. Combining the CDR3 with reference TRBV5-4 and TRBJ1-2 gives the whole variable domain ETGVTQSPTHLIKTRGQQVTLRCSSQSGHNTVSWYQQALGQGPQFIFQYYREEENGRGNFPPRFSGLQFPNYSSELNVNALELDDSALYLCASSSNREVRGGYTFGSGTRLTVV.

This sequence joins TRBV6-4 and TRBJ2-2; D not certain. This CDR3 spans 12 amino acids. Trimming removed 2 bases from V and 7 bases from J, with 5 bases in between. Germline CDR1 and CDR2: MRHNA and SNTAGT. The CDR3 protein is CASSDTGGELFF. CDR3 sequence (DNA): TGTGCCAGCAGTGACACGGGCGGGGAGCTGTTTTTT.

The rearrangement joins TRBV7-2 to TRBJ2-5; D is uncertain. Germline V gives CDR1 SGHTA, CDR2 FQGNSA. This CDR3 is built from 14 residues. V was cut by 1 base and J by 5 bases, with 11 bases left in between. Here the CDR3 DNA reads TGTGCCAGCAGCTTAGGAGTTAGCCCCGAGACCCAGTACTTC. Residues: CASSLGVSPETQYF.

The chain combines TRBV9 with TRBJ2-2; 9 nucleotides agree with TRBD2. Germline CDR1 reads SGDLS; CDR2 reads YYNGEE. The CDR3 length is 17 residues. J gave up 2 bases and V 0 bases, and 5 bases lay outside the gene matches. In DNA, the CDR3 is TGTGCCAGCAGCGTAGGGTTAGCGGGGGCAAACACCGGGGAGCTGTTTTTT. It encodes CASSVGLAGANTGELFF.

This chain uses TRBV6-5 with TRBJ1-2, with unresolved D. Germline CDR1 and CDR2: MNHEY and SVGAGI. The CDR3 spans 13 residues. V lost 9 bases, J lost 4 bases, and 15 bases lay in between. For the CDR3, the DNA is TGTGCCAGTTCGGCGGGCGGCGTCTATGGCTACACCTTC. This codes for CASSAGGVYGYTF.

V usage is TRBV29-1 and J usage is TRBJ2-1; D possibly corresponds to TRBD2 (6 bases). CDR1 is SQVTM and CDR2 is ANQGSEA in the germline V gene. Trimming took 7 bases from V and 8 from J, leaving 18 bases between them. The CDR3 sequence is 13 residues long. CDR3 in amino acids: CSADGEAGDEQFF. The CDR3 DNA is TGCAGCGCTGACGGGGAGGCCGGGGATGAGCAGTTCTTC.

The chain is built from TRBV27 and TRBJ2-2; D might be TRBD1 (5 bases). The germline V gene encodes CDR1 MNHEY and CDR2 SMNVEV (reference sequence). V dropped 2 bases and J dropped 3 bases, with 10 bases sitting between them. This CDR3 has 15 residues. DNA of the CDR3: TGTGCCAGCAGTTTAGTTCCAGGGTACACCGGGGAGCTGTTTTTT. Amino acids: CASSLVPGYTGELFF.

This chain joins TRBV11-2 and TRBJ2-2, with 9 positions matching TRBD2. The junction had 13 bases not matched to a gene; V was cut back by 0 bases and J by 8 bases. This CDR3 has 18 amino acids. Germline V gene lookup returns CDR1 SGHAT and CDR2 FQNNGV. DNA of the CDR3: TGTGCCAGCAGCTTAGAGGCGGCTAGCGGGATTTTATTGGGGGAGCTGTTTTTT. Protein: CASSLEAASGILLGELFF. Full variable domain (rest looked up from reference TRBV11-2 and TRBJ2-2): EAGVAQSPRYKIIEKRQSVAFWCNPISGHATLYWYQQILGQGPKLLIQFQNNGVVDDSQLPKDRFSAERLKGVDSTLKIQPAKLEDSAVYLCASSLEAASGILLGELFFGEGSRLTVL.

The rearrangement links TRBV19 to TRBJ1-1, with 12 positions matching TRBD1. The CDR3 runs to 17 residues. Germline V lookup: CDR1 LNHDA, CDR2 SQIVND (reference sequence). The junction had 8 bases not matched to a gene; V was cut back by 5 bases and J by 1 base. The CDR3 nucleotides read TGTGCCAGTAGTCCAGCGGGACAGGGGGCTCGGAACACTGAAGCTTTCTTT. Its translation: CASSPAGQGARNTEAFF.

The chain joins TRBV4-3 to TRBJ2-2; TRBD1 aligns across 9 bases. V was pared by 4 bases and J by 2 bases, with 11 bases of the junction left unmatched. The CDR3 has 18 residues. The germline V gene has CDR1 LGHNA and CDR2 YSLEER. The CDR3 is CASSPRTGEEYNTGELFF. CDR3 sequence (DNA): TGCGCCAGCAGCCCCCGGACAGGGGAGGAATATAACACCGGGGAGCTGTTTTTT.

The genes are TRBV3-1 (or the pseudogene TRBV3-2) and TRBJ1-2; TRBD1 is a possible D gene (5 bases). Trimming took 4 bases from V and 6 from J, leaving 15 bases between them. The CDR3 consists of 14 residues. Germline V gene lookup returns CDR1 LGHDT and CDR2 YNNKEL (reference sequence). The CDR3 loop reads CASSPSAGKNGYTF. In DNA, the CDR3 is TGTGCCAGCAGCCCCTCCGCAGGGAAGAATGGCTACACCTTC.

The DNA for the CDR3 is TGTGCCAGCAGCTCTGGGCCCGGGGGTACTGAAGCTTTCTTT. Translation gives CASSSGPGGTEAFF. V gene TRBV5-8 combines with J gene TRBJ1-1; D is possibly TRBD1 (5 bases). V was pared by 3 bases and J by 5 bases, with 14 bases between. Germline loops: CDR1 SGHTS, CDR2 YDEGEE. The CDR3 extends over 14 amino acids. The full variable domain, in which reference TRBV5-8 and TRBJ1-1 provide the parts outside the CDR3, is EAGVTQSPTHLIKTRGQQATLRCSPISGHTSVYWYQQALGLGLQFLLWYDEGEERNRGNFPPRFSGRQFPNYSSELNVNALELEDSALYLCASSSGPGGTEAFFGQGTRLTVV.

CDR3 coding DNA: TGTGCCAGCACCATTAAGGGGGCTGGCGAGCAGTACTTC. It translates to CASTIKGAGEQYF. The chain couples TRBV6-5 to TRBJ2-7, with 7 bases identical to TRBD1. This CDR3 region has 13 residues. J lost 6 bases, V lost 7 bases, and 9 bases had no gene match. The germline gives CDR1 MNHEY, CDR2 SVGAGI.

Worth noting for this clone: The sample contains more than one DNA sequence encoding this CDR3. The CDR3 nucleotides are TGCAGTGCTAGTCGGGGGGGCGGCACAGATACGCAGTATTTT. Residues: CSASRGGGTDTQYF. The V and J genes are TRBV20-1 and TRBJ2-3; 8 nucleotides line up with TRBD2. Germline CDR1 DFQATT, CDR2 SNEGSKA (reference sequence). The ends lost 3 bases at V and 1 base at J; junction bases unmatched: 3. This CDR3 region has 14 residues.

The chain uses TRBV10-1 and TRBJ2-7; a possible D gene is TRBD1 (6 bases). Trimming took 7 bases from V and 1 from J, leaving 11 bases between them. CDR3 length: 13 amino acids. Looked up from germline, CDR1 is WNHNN and CDR2 is SYGVQD (reference sequence). The CDR3: CASIQGRSYEQYF. The CDR3 DNA follows: TGCGCCAGCATACAGGGCAGGTCCTACGAGCAGTACTTC.

This chain links TRBV27 with TRBJ2-1, with TRBD2 identical over 7 bases. Trimming at V came to 3 bases and at J to 4 bases, leaving 6 bases not matched to a gene. This CDR3 has 15 residues. Germline CDR1 is MNHEY and CDR2 is SMNVEV (reference sequence). The CDR3: CASSFISGRYNEQFF. The CDR3 DNA reads as TGTGCCAGCAGTTTTATTAGCGGGCGGTACAATGAGCAGTTCTTC.

The chain employs TRBV24-1 and TRBJ1-2; D is unclear. The germline gives CDR1 KGHDR, CDR2 SFDVKD. The CDR3 length is 14 residues. V dropped 1 base and J dropped 2 bases, with 7 bases sitting between them. CDR3: CATSDLSSNYGYTF. CDR3 nucleotide sequence: TGTGCCACCAGTGATTTATCGAGCAACTATGGCTACACCTTC.

The gene calls are TRBV5-6 and TRBJ1-2, with a tentative D call TRBD1 (6 bases). CDR3 length: 15 amino acids. Trimming shortened V by 3 bases and J by 7 bases, and 19 bases separated the two germline ends. The V gene's germline CDR1 is SGHDT and CDR2 YYEEEE. CDR3 residues: CASSSPQGIVSGYTF. The CDR3 DNA is TGTGCCAGCAGCTCCCCACAGGGAATAGTAAGTGGCTACACCTTC.

The chain employs TRBV28 and TRBJ1-1; D not certain. V lost 7 bases and J 1 base, leaving 13 bases between the germline ends. The CDR3 runs to 14 residues. Germline values: CDR1 MDHEN, CDR2 SYDVKM. This CDR3 reads CASKARRWNTEAFF. The DNA for the CDR3 is TGTGCCAGCAAGGCGCGGCGGTGGAACACTGAAGCTTTCTTT.

The chain links TRBV3-1 (or the pseudogene TRBV3-2) to TRBJ2-7, with TRBD1 identical over 12 bases. V shed 3 bases, J shed 4 bases, and the junction held 4 bases outside the gene matches. Germline V CDR1 and CDR2: LGHDT, YNNKEL (reference sequence). The CDR3 runs 15 residues. The CDR3 sequence is CASSHRDRGRYEQYF. In DNA, the CDR3 is TGTGCCAGCAGCCATCGGGACAGGGGGCGGTACGAGCAGTACTTC.

The table lists this clone with a count of one. The chain carries TRBV19 and TRBJ2-7; TRBD1 matches at 9 bases. The CDR3 has 15 amino acids. Germline CDR1 reads LNHDA; CDR2 reads SQIVND (reference sequence). Trimming cost V 3 bases and J 0 bases; bases outside gene matches: 3. The CDR3 loop reads CASSIGQGLSYEQYF. The CDR3 DNA reads as TGTGCCAGTAGTATCGGACAGGGGCTCTCCTACGAGCAGTACTTC.

The CDR3 DNA reads as TGTGCCAGCAGCGCGGAGGGAGAGACCCAGTACTTC. Encoded protein: CASSAEGETQYF. V gene TRBV2 combines with J gene TRBJ2-5, with D perhaps matching TRBD2 (6 bases). CDR1 and CDR2 from the germline V gene are SNHLY and FYNNEI. Trimming shortened V by 6 bases and J by 4 bases, and 9 bases separated the two germline ends. CDR3 size: 12 residues.

V usage is TRBV19 and J usage is TRBJ2-1; D perhaps matches TRBD1 (6 bases). The CDR3 extends over 15 amino acids. V was trimmed by 4 bases and J by 5 bases, leaving 15 bases between them. The V gene's germline CDR1 is LNHDA and CDR2 SQIVND (reference sequence). The CDR3 region is CASSTFWGPDNEQFF. The CDR3 nucleotides read TGTGCCAGTAGTACCTTTTGGGGGCCCGACAATGAGCAGTTCTTC.

The rearrangement uses TRBV5-1 and TRBJ2-2; 11 bases agree with TRBD2. The V gene end was trimmed by 2 bases and the J gene end by 5 bases; junction bases not matched to a gene: 5. This CDR3 has 16 amino acids. The V gene's germline CDR1 is SGHRS and CDR2 YFSETQ. The CDR3 here is CASSFTSGSITGELFF. CDR3 in DNA: TGCGCCAGCAGCTTTACTAGCGGGAGTATAACCGGGGAGCTGTTTTTT.

The chain's CDR3 is CASSLEGQGNQPQHF. The DNA of the CDR3 is TGTGCCAGCAGTTTGGAGGGACAGGGGAATCAGCCCCAGCATTTT. The chain is built from TRBV28 and TRBJ1-5; 10 bases are a match to TRBD1. The CDR3 has 15 amino acids. V lost 3 bases, J lost 4 bases, and 3 bases stayed unmatched. Germline V gives CDR1 MDHEN, CDR2 SYDVKM. The full variable domain, in which reference TRBV28 and TRBJ1-5 provide the parts outside the CDR3, is DVKVTQSSRYLVKRTGEKVFLECVQDMDHENMFWYRQDPGLGLRLIYFSYDVKMKEKGDIPEGYSVSREKKERFSLILESASTNQTSMYLCASSLEGQGNQPQHFGDGTRLSIL.